These 27 T cell receptor beta chains were all obtained from the same sample, sequenced in a study of blood T cell repertoires in COVID-19. Assay: immunoSEQ multiplex PCR; the TCRdb copy retains only in-frame clones and omits some. There are some 190,000 clones in the sample; roughly 79% occur only once, and approximately 9.9% lies in the top ten. Source material: peripheral blood. These receptors all stem from a woman in her thirties or forties with COVID-19, enrolled during active disease.

The J gene is TRBJ2-1, the V gene TRBV11-2, with D tentatively TRBD2 (7 bases). This CDR3 is built from 17 residues. Germline V CDR1 and CDR2: SGHAT, FQNNGV. Deletions cut 0 bases from V and 4 bases from J, with 16 bases between. This CDR3 is CASSLDTEGGGYNEQFF. CDR3 sequence (DNA): TGTGCCAGCAGCTTAGATACGGAGGGAGGGGGGTACAATGAGCAGTTCTTC. The complete variable domain, with remaining parts taken from reference TRBV11-2 and TRBJ2-1, reads EAGVAQSPRYKIIEKRQSVAFWCNPISGHATLYWYQQILGQGPKLLIQFQNNGVVDDSQLPKDRFSAERLKGVDSTLKIQPAKLEDSAVYLCASSLDTEGGGYNEQFFGPGTRLTVL.

Only one count was recorded for this clone. This chain connects TRBV29-1 to TRBJ1-4; 12 bases are shared with TRBD1. Germline CDR1 and CDR2: SQVTM and ANQGSEA. CDR3 length: 12 amino acids. The CDR3 region is CSAGTGGEKLFF. The CDR3 nucleotides read TGCAGTGCCGGGACAGGGGGCGAAAAACTGTTTTTT.

This clone was seen a few times. The chain uses TRBV20-1 and TRBJ2-7; tentative D call: TRBD1 (5 bases). Looked up from germline, CDR1 is DFQATT and CDR2 is SNEGSKA (reference sequence). The CDR3 length is 11 residues. V was pared by 3 bases and J by 4 bases, with 7 bases between. The CDR3 spells CSARDKYEQYF. In DNA form, the CDR3 reads TGCAGTGCTAGGGACAAATACGAGCAGTACTTC.

This clone was counted only a few times. The chain joins TRBV7-9 to TRBJ2-1, with 11 nucleotides matching TRBD2. Germline CDR1 is SEHNR and CDR2 is FQNEAQ (reference sequence). CDR3 size: 16 residues. V lost 8 bases to trimming and J lost 9 bases; unmatched junction nucleotides: 15. This CDR3 reads CASRPRSGRALGEQFF. The CDR3 DNA sequence: TGTGCCAGCCGGCCGCGTAGCGGGAGGGCCTTGGGTGAGCAGTTCTTC.

This clone occurred many times. The chain uses TRBV15 and TRBJ1-4; tentatively, D is TRBD1 (6 bases). Trimming cost V 1 base and J 11 bases, with 17 bases left between them. CDR1 and CDR2 from the germline V gene are LNHNV and YYDKDF (reference sequence). CDR3 length: 15 amino acids. CDR3 sequence: CATSRVRDIASKLFF. In DNA form, the CDR3 reads TGTGCCACCAGCAGAGTAAGGGACATTGCCTCGAAACTGTTTTTT.

This clone was observed a handful of times. This chain links TRBV2 with TRBJ2-5; 8 bases agree with TRBD1. This CDR3 spans 14 amino acids. V dropped 4 bases and J dropped 3; count of bases not matched to a gene: 4. CDR1 and CDR2 (germline): SNHLY, FYNNEI. The CDR3: CASSAGQGKETQYF. In DNA, the CDR3 is TGTGCCAGCAGTGCAGGACAGGGAAAAGAGACCCAGTACTTC.

The sample holds one count of this clone. The chain links TRBV30 to TRBJ1-3; D unclear. The CDR3 has 14 amino acids. Germline CDR1 and CDR2: GTSNPN and SVGIG (reference sequence). V lost 6 bases to trimming and J lost 2 bases, with 14 bases between them. In DNA form, the CDR3 reads TGTGCCTGCAATCGGCTGACTGCTGGAAACACCATATATTTT. Protein: CACNRLTAGNTIYF.

The chain has TRBV28 and TRBJ2-6, with unresolved D. The CDR3 has 14 amino acids. Germline CDR1 and CDR2: MDHEN and SYDVKM. V dropped 6 bases and J dropped 0 bases, with 6 bases sitting between them. The CDR3 DNA reads TGTGCCAGCAGCCCAGGCTCTGGGGCCAACGTCCTGACTTTC. Amino acid sequence: CASSPGSGANVLTF.

The V and J genes are TRBV7-2 and TRBJ2-7; 9 bases are a match to TRBD1. Trimming took 5 bases from V and 5 from J; bases not matched to a gene: 4. The CDR3 runs to 13 residues. CDR1 is SGHTA, CDR2 FQGNSA, per germline. DNA of the CDR3: TGTGCCAGCAGCACCTGGGACAGGGACGAGCAGTACTTC. This encodes CASSTWDRDEQYF.

The gene calls are TRBV6-4 and TRBJ2-5; D perhaps matches TRBD1 (6 bases). CDR3 length equals 11 residues. Trimming shortened V by 5 bases and J by 5 bases, and 6 bases separated the two germline ends. Germline values: CDR1 MRHNA, CDR2 SNTAGT. The CDR3 DNA sequence: TGTGCCAGCAGTCAGGGGGAGACCCAGTACTTC. It yields the protein CASSQGETQYF.

The chain uses TRBV27 and TRBJ2-1; 7 bases fit TRBD2. The CDR3 runs 15 residues. Germline V gives CDR1 MNHEY, CDR2 SMNVEV (reference sequence). The V and J ends lost 1 base and 9 bases, in that order; junction bases with no gene match: 9. DNA of the CDR3: TGTGCCAGCAGTTTATTCGCGGGGGTGGATCCTGAGCAGTTCTTC. Translated: CASSLFAGVDPEQFF.

The V call is TRBV12-3 or TRBV12-4, the J call TRBJ1-2; the match to TRBD1 covers 7 bases. V shed 3 bases, J shed 7 bases, and the junction held 5 bases outside the gene matches. This CDR3 has 13 residues. CDR3 amino acids: CASSLQQGSGYTF. The CDR3, as DNA: TGTGCCAGCAGTTTGCAACAGGGGAGTGGCTACACCTTC.

This clone has more than one count but fewer than ten. The V call is TRBV2, the J call TRBJ1-5; 8 nucleotides agree with TRBD1. Germline loops: CDR1 SNHLY, CDR2 FYNNEI. The CDR3 is made up of 15 amino acids. V trimming: 6 bases; J trimming: 6 bases; junction bases outside the gene matches: 10. The CDR3 bases are TGTGCCAGCAGAAATGACAGGGGAAGCGGTCAGCCCCAGCATTTT. It is translated as CASRNDRGSGQPQHF.

J is TRBJ1-5 and V is TRBV7-2; D may be TRBD1 (6 bases). CDR1 is SGHTA and CDR2 is FQGNSA in the germline V gene. This CDR3 contains 17 residues. V was clipped by 0 bases and J by 0 bases, with 12 bases between them. CDR3 region: CASSLAGTPNSNQPQHF. CDR3 DNA: TGTGCCAGCAGCTTAGCGGGGACACCTAATAGCAATCAGCCCCAGCATTTT.

The chain recombines TRBV19 with TRBJ1-2; 8 positions match TRBD1. The germline CDR1 and CDR2 sequences are LNHDA and SQIVND (reference sequence). The CDR3 runs to 15 residues. V shed 8 bases, J shed 5 bases, and the junction held 13 bases outside the gene matches. This CDR3 is CASLGTGQGEYGYTF. The CDR3 nucleotides are TGTGCCAGTTTGGGGACAGGACAGGGAGAATATGGCTACACCTTC. Combining the CDR3 with reference TRBV19 and TRBJ1-2 gives the whole variable domain DGGITQSPKYLFRKEGQNVTLSCEQNLNHDAMYWYRQDPGQGLRLIYYSQIVNDFQKGDIAEGYSVSREKKESFPLTVTSAQKNPTAFYLCASLGTGQGEYGYTFGSGTRLTVV.

The count of this clone is one. This chain joins TRBV24-1 and TRBJ2-2; the D is unclear. This CDR3 spans 12 amino acids. The V gene lost 2 bases and the J gene lost 6 bases, with 3 bases spanning the gap. CDR1 KGHDR and CDR2 SFDVKD come from the germline V gene. CDR3 nucleotide sequence: TGTGCCACCAGTGATTCGGCCGGGGAGCTGTTTTTT. Its protein is CATSDSAGELFF.

The rearrangement uses TRBV29-1 and TRBJ2-2, with D perhaps matching TRBD2 (6 bases). V was trimmed by 6 bases and J by 1 base, leaving 6 bases between them. CDR1 SQVTM and CDR2 ANQGSEA come from the germline V gene. The CDR3 is 12 residues long. The CDR3: CSVAGNTGELFF. The CDR3, as DNA: TGCAGCGTAGCGGGGAACACCGGGGAGCTGTTTTTT.

This chain joins TRBV7-9 and TRBJ1-1; D is possibly TRBD1 (6 bases). CDR1 is SEHNR, CDR2 FQNEAQ, per germline (reference sequence). The CDR3 is 14 residues long. V lost 5 bases, J lost 5 bases, and 15 bases lay in between. The CDR3 region is CASSSRGGRTEAFF. For the CDR3, the DNA is TGTGCCAGCAGCAGCAGGGGTGGTCGTACTGAAGCTTTCTTT.

The gene calls are TRBV3-1 (or the pseudogene TRBV3-2) and TRBJ1-4, with D possibly being TRBD1 (5 bases). The CDR3 has 11 residues. V was clipped by 3 bases and J by 10 bases, with 6 bases between them. CDR1 is LGHDT and CDR2 is YNNKEL in the germline V gene (reference sequence). CDR3 region: CASSQGGKLFF. As DNA, the CDR3 is TGTGCCAGCAGCCAGGGGGGAAAACTGTTTTTT.

The rearrangement joins TRBV19 to TRBJ2-5, with D maybe TRBD2 (5 bases). The CDR3 sequence is 13 residues long. The germline V and J ends were trimmed by 1 base and 5 bases, with 8 bases remaining between them. Germline assignment: CDR1 LNHDA and CDR2 SQIVND (reference sequence). CDR3 nucleotide sequence: TGTGCCAGTAGTATAGGTGGGGAGGAGACCCAGTACTTC. Translation gives CASSIGGEETQYF.

The DNA for the CDR3 is TGTGCCAGCAGTGACTCACAGGGAAGGGGCGAGCAGTACGTC. It translates to CASSDSQGRGEQYV. The chain links TRBV6-6 to TRBJ2-7, with a tentative D call TRBD1 (6 bases). Germline CDR1 MNHNY, CDR2 SVGAGI (reference sequence). The CDR3 is 14 residues long.

CDR3 residues: CASSQASGKNEQFF. Here the CDR3 DNA reads TGTGCCAGCAGCCAAGCAAGCGGAAAGAATGAGCAGTTCTTC. The gene calls are TRBV4-2 and TRBJ2-1, with D possibly being TRBD2 (5 bases). The germline CDR1 and CDR2 sequences are LGHNA and YNFKEQ. V was trimmed by 1 base and J by 7 bases, leaving 11 bases between them. This CDR3 spans 14 amino acids.

The chain recombines TRBV23-1 with TRBJ2-1; 8 bases agree with TRBD1. TRBV23-1 is recorded as an ORF, its role being uncertain. Trimming at V came to 9 bases and at J to 4 bases, leaving 8 bases not matched to a gene. The CDR3 is 14 amino acids. The CDR3 is CARVTGGIYNEQFF. CDR3 nucleotides: TGCGCCAGGGTCACAGGGGGTATTTACAATGAGCAGTTCTTC.

The CDR3 here is CASSQAPGGELFF. CDR3 sequence (DNA): TGCGCCAGCAGCCAAGCCCCGGGCGGGGAGCTGTTTTTT. The rearrangement links TRBV4-1 to TRBJ2-2; D uncertain. The CDR3 spans 13 residues. Between the trimmed V and J ends, which lost 1 base and 7 bases, there was a span of 7 bases. Germline CDR1 MGHRA, CDR2 YSYEKL.

This rearrangement joins TRBV4-1 to TRBJ2-1, with D perhaps matching TRBD1 (6 bases). The CDR3 runs to 13 residues. V was shortened by 1 base and J by 13 bases, with 14 bases between the two germline ends. Germline V lookup: CDR1 MGHRA, CDR2 YSYEKL. CDR3 loop: CASSQVGAKVQFF. For the CDR3, the DNA is TGCGCCAGCAGCCAAGTGGGGGCAAAGGTACAGTTCTTC.

The genes are TRBV18 and TRBJ2-2, with 12 bases identical to TRBD2. The CDR3 has 17 amino acids. V trimming: 4 bases; J trimming: 1 base; junction bases outside the gene matches: 4. Per the germline V gene, CDR1 is KGHSH and CDR2 is LQKENI. CDR3 amino acids: CASSQGLAGLNTGELFF. For the CDR3, the DNA is TGTGCCAGCTCACAGGGACTAGCGGGTTTGAACACCGGGGAGCTGTTTTTT.

The chain uses TRBV27 and TRBJ2-4; D might be TRBD1 (5 bases). The V end lost 6 bases, the J end lost 0 bases, and 21 bases lay between the germline ends. This CDR3 has 18 amino acids. Germline values: CDR1 MNHEY, CDR2 SMNVEV (reference sequence). The CDR3: CASSTVTERGKAKNIQYF. DNA for the CDR3: TGTGCCAGCAGCACAGTAACAGAAAGGGGAAAAGCCAAAAACATTCAGTACTTC.